These T cell receptor beta chains were read from a single sample in a study of T-cell memory formation after mild COVID-19. Using its own MiXCR run on the 5' RACE reads, TCRdb lists one record per CDR3 protein. The sample holds roughly 310,000 distinct CDR3 sequences, 15% to 20% seen once. The sample taken for sequencing was PBMCs or a T cell subset sorted from them (not recorded which). The receptor source for this set is a man aged 18 to 29 who had mild COVID-19 (a few samples of this study predate the infection). Cell type and time point are not known. The CDR3 runs from the conserved cysteine through the conserved F or W. Each record gives: V gene, D gene, clone size, J gene, CDR3 protein, CDR3 DNA. D genes are given only for firm matches. Part of the rows lack a size; the others show once, few, many or a class for expanded clones.

v_call: TRBV5-1
d_call: NA
clone_size: many
j_call: TRBJ2-3
cdr3_aa: CASRASFGTDTQYF
cdr3_nt: TGCGCCAGCAGGGCCAGCTTTGGCACAGATACGCAGTATTTT

v_call: TRBV6-6
d_call: NA
clone_size: NA
j_call: TRBJ1-5
cdr3_aa: CASSQGNNQPQHF
cdr3_nt: TGTGCCAGCTCGCAGGGCAACAATCAGCCCCAGCATTTT

v_call: TRBV7-2
d_call: NA
clone_size: NA
j_call: TRBJ1-3
cdr3_aa: CASSGDSGSSGNTIYF
cdr3_nt: TGTGCCAGCAGCGGGGACTCAGGGAGCTCTGGAAACACCATATATTTT

v_call: TRBV7-9
d_call: TRBD1
clone_size: NA
j_call: TRBJ1-1
cdr3_aa: CASSFPGQGRNTEAFF
cdr3_nt: TGTGCCAGCAGCTTTCCCGGACAGGGGAGAAACACTGAAGCTTTCTTT

v_call: TRBV6-2/TRBV6-3
d_call: TRBD1
clone_size: NA
j_call: TRBJ1-2
cdr3_aa: CASSPESGGFGYTF
cdr3_nt: TGTGCCAGCAGCCCGGAGTCAGGGGGCTTTGGCTACACCTTC

v_call: TRBV12-3/TRBV12-4
d_call: NA
clone_size: NA
j_call: TRBJ1-2
cdr3_aa: CASSFGNGYTF
cdr3_nt: TGTGCCAGCAGTTTCGGTAATGGCTACACCTTC

v_call: TRBV6-1
d_call: NA
clone_size: NA
j_call: TRBJ2-3
cdr3_aa: CASSTGMGGADTQYF
cdr3_nt: TGTGCCAGCAGTACAGGGATGGGTGGGGCAGATACGCAGTATTTT

v_call: TRBV7-9
d_call: TRBD1
clone_size: few
j_call: TRBJ1-2
cdr3_aa: CASSPRDRAQGYTF
cdr3_nt: TGTGCCAGCAGCCCCCGGGACAGGGCGCAAGGCTACACCTTC

v_call: TRBV4-2
d_call: TRBD2
clone_size: NA
j_call: TRBJ2-5
cdr3_aa: CASSQLGGGVEETQYF
cdr3_nt: TGTGCCAGCAGCCAATTAGGCGGGGGGGTCGAAGAGACCCAGTACTTC

v_call: TRBV12-3/TRBV12-4
d_call: TRBD2
clone_size: NA
j_call: TRBJ2-7
cdr3_aa: CASSSSGVEQYF
cdr3_nt: TGTGCCAGCAGCAGTAGCGGGGTCGAGCAGTACTTC

v_call: TRBV10-3
d_call: NA
clone_size: few
j_call: TRBJ1-6
cdr3_aa: CAIQETYNSPLHF
cdr3_nt: TGTGCCATACAGGAGACCTATAATTCACCCCTCCACTTT

v_call: TRBV7-8
d_call: NA
clone_size: few
j_call: TRBJ1-2
cdr3_aa: CASSLDRAFYGYTF
cdr3_nt: TGTGCCAGCAGCTTAGACAGGGCGTTCTATGGCTACACCTTC

v_call: TRBV27
d_call: NA
clone_size: NA
j_call: TRBJ2-1
cdr3_aa: CASSSTGAGNEQFF
cdr3_nt: TGTGCCAGCAGTTCCACAGGGGCGGGGAATGAGCAGTTCTTC

v_call: TRBV4-3
d_call: TRBD2
clone_size: NA
j_call: TRBJ2-3
cdr3_aa: CASSQVGRLAGPSDTQYF
cdr3_nt: TGCGCCAGCAGCCAAGTCGGCCGACTAGCGGGGCCATCGGATACGCAGTATTTT

v_call: TRBV27
d_call: NA
clone_size: NA
j_call: TRBJ1-2
cdr3_aa: CASSLIGAYGYTF
cdr3_nt: TGTGCCAGCAGTTTAATAGGCGCCTATGGCTACACCTTC

v_call: TRBV29-1
d_call: NA
clone_size: NA
j_call: TRBJ1-1
cdr3_aa: CSVEVDTLEAFF
cdr3_nt: TGCAGCGTTGAGGTGGATACCTTAGAGGCTTTCTTT

v_call: TRBV20-1
d_call: NA
clone_size: NA
j_call: TRBJ2-5
cdr3_aa: CSAFWTGKETQYF
cdr3_nt: TGCAGTGCCTTCTGGACTGGGAAAGAGACCCAGTACTTC

v_call: TRBV2
d_call: NA
clone_size: few
j_call: TRBJ1-6
cdr3_aa: CASSVVGGPNSPLHF
cdr3_nt: TGTGCCAGCAGTGTAGTGGGGGGGCCTAATTCACCCCTCCACTTT

v_call: TRBV20-1
d_call: NA
clone_size: many
j_call: TRBJ2-1
cdr3_aa: CSARWGAYNEQFF
cdr3_nt: TGCAGTGCTAGATGGGGGGCTTACAATGAGCAGTTCTTC

v_call: TRBV12-3/TRBV12-4
d_call: NA
clone_size: few
j_call: TRBJ1-2
cdr3_aa: CASSLSYSYGYTF
cdr3_nt: TGTGCCAGCAGTTTGAGCTATTCCTATGGCTACACCTTC

v_call: TRBV11-3
d_call: NA
clone_size: few
j_call: TRBJ2-3
cdr3_aa: CASSLRQGGPTDTQYF
cdr3_nt: TGTGCCAGCAGCTTAAGACAGGGAGGGCCCACAGATACGCAGTATTTT

v_call: TRBV12-5
d_call: TRBD1
clone_size: NA
j_call: TRBJ2-5
cdr3_aa: CASGTPGQGLETQYF
cdr3_nt: TGTGCTAGTGGTACCCCGGGACAGGGCTTGGAGACCCAGTACTTC

v_call: TRBV9
d_call: NA
clone_size: NA
j_call: TRBJ2-1
cdr3_aa: CASSTLLVSNEQFF
cdr3_nt: TGTGCCAGCAGCACCTTACTAGTTTCCAATGAGCAGTTCTTC

v_call: TRBV18
d_call: NA
clone_size: many
j_call: TRBJ1-6
cdr3_aa: CASSPAGSYNSPLHF
cdr3_nt: TGTGCCAGCTCACCGGCAGGGTCCTATAATTCACCCCTCCACTTT

v_call: TRBV7-2
d_call: TRBD1
clone_size: NA
j_call: TRBJ2-3
cdr3_aa: CASSSPRQGLMGDTQYF
cdr3_nt: TGTGCCAGCAGCTCCCCGCGACAGGGGCTGATGGGAGATACGCAGTATTTT

v_call: TRBV7-3
d_call: NA
clone_size: NA
j_call: TRBJ2-3
cdr3_aa: CASSSLGRHHSSRGTDTQYF
cdr3_nt: TGTGCCAGCAGCTCACTTGGTCGTCACCACAGTTCCCGAGGCACAGATACGCAGTATTTT

v_call: TRBV12-3/TRBV12-4
d_call: TRBD2
clone_size: many
j_call: TRBJ2-1
cdr3_aa: CASSHPTQRGGPEQFF
cdr3_nt: TGTGCCAGCAGCCACCCCACCCAGCGGGGGGGCCCTGAGCAGTTCTTC

v_call: TRBV4-1
d_call: NA
clone_size: few
j_call: TRBJ2-2
cdr3_aa: CASSQNKVLLPGELFF
cdr3_nt: TGCGCCAGCAGCCAAAACAAAGTCTTACTTCCCGGGGAGCTGTTTTTT

v_call: TRBV20-1
d_call: NA
clone_size: many
j_call: TRBJ1-2
cdr3_aa: CSASRRDYGYTF
cdr3_nt: TGCAGTGCTAGTCGGAGGGATTATGGCTACACCTTC

v_call: TRBV20-1
d_call: TRBD2
clone_size: NA
j_call: TRBJ2-7
cdr3_aa: CSARLFGPREHYEQYF
cdr3_nt: TGCAGTGCTAGGTTATTCGGGCCGCGGGAGCACTACGAGCAGTACTTC

v_call: TRBV5-1
d_call: NA
clone_size: NA
j_call: TRBJ1-1
cdr3_aa: CASSSRGGGTPEAFF
cdr3_nt: TGCGCCAGCAGCTCCCGAGGGGGGGGTACTCCTGAAGCTTTCTTT

v_call: TRBV24-1
d_call: NA
clone_size: NA
j_call: TRBJ2-5
cdr3_aa: CATSDEGYPSETQYF
cdr3_nt: TGTGCCACCAGTGATGAGGGGTACCCCTCCGAGACCCAGTACTTC

v_call: TRBV7-9
d_call: TRBD1
clone_size: NA
j_call: TRBJ2-2
cdr3_aa: CASSISPGTESTGELFF
cdr3_nt: TGTGCCAGCAGCATATCCCCCGGGACAGAGAGCACCGGGGAGCTGTTTTTT

v_call: TRBV28
d_call: TRBD2
clone_size: NA
j_call: TRBJ2-1
cdr3_aa: CASSLATSGLRNEQFF
cdr3_nt: TGTGCCAGCAGTTTGGCAACTAGCGGGCTCCGCAATGAGCAGTTCTTC

v_call: TRBV5-1
d_call: NA
clone_size: many
j_call: TRBJ2-5
cdr3_aa: CASSRDGYQETQYF
cdr3_nt: TGCGCCAGCAGCCGGGACGGTTACCAAGAGACCCAGTACTTC

v_call: TRBV5-1
d_call: TRBD2
clone_size: NA
j_call: TRBJ2-5
cdr3_aa: CASSAGLAGGGETQYF
cdr3_nt: TGCGCCAGCAGCGCAGGACTAGCGGGGGGAGGAGAGACCCAGTACTTC

v_call: TRBV11-3
d_call: NA
clone_size: few
j_call: TRBJ1-1
cdr3_aa: CASSSDSSTEAFF
cdr3_nt: TGTGCCAGCAGCTCAGACAGTTCCACTGAAGCTTTCTTT

v_call: TRBV10-3
d_call: NA
clone_size: few
j_call: TRBJ1-6
cdr3_aa: CAISDRAGNSPLHF
cdr3_nt: TGTGCCATCAGTGACAGGGCAGGCAATTCACCCCTCCACTTT

v_call: TRBV4-3
d_call: TRBD2
clone_size: NA
j_call: TRBJ2-7
cdr3_aa: CASSQDNGGVSYEQYF
cdr3_nt: TGCGCCAGCAGCCAAGACAATGGGGGGGTGTCCTACGAGCAGTACTTC

v_call: TRBV21-1
d_call: NA
clone_size: NA
j_call: TRBJ1-2
cdr3_aa: CASSKGFRAWPYGYTF
cdr3_nt: TGTGCCAGCAGCAAAGGGTTCCGTGCTTGGCCCTATGGCTACACCTTC

v_call: TRBV19
d_call: NA
clone_size: NA
j_call: TRBJ2-1
cdr3_aa: CASSMTGGSSEQFF
cdr3_nt: TGTGCCAGTAGTATGACGGGGGGCTCTAGTGAGCAGTTCTTC

v_call: TRBV5-8
d_call: NA
clone_size: NA
j_call: TRBJ2-3
cdr3_aa: CASSRSADTQYF
cdr3_nt: TGTGCCAGCAGCCGTAGCGCAGATACGCAGTATTTT

v_call: TRBV6-5
d_call: NA
clone_size: NA
j_call: TRBJ1-2
cdr3_aa: CASRRTGDYGYTF
cdr3_nt: TGTGCCAGCAGACGGACGGGGGACTATGGCTACACCTTC

v_call: TRBV29-1
d_call: TRBD1
clone_size: NA
j_call: TRBJ2-2
cdr3_aa: CSVDEEKTGSDTGELFF
cdr3_nt: TGCAGCGTTGATGAAGAAAAGACAGGGTCCGACACCGGGGAGCTGTTTTTT

v_call: TRBV5-1
d_call: NA
clone_size: NA
j_call: TRBJ2-5
cdr3_aa: CASSPLAWETQYF
cdr3_nt: TGCGCCAGCAGCCCCCTAGCCTGGGAGACCCAGTACTTC

v_call: TRBV9
d_call: NA
clone_size: NA
j_call: TRBJ1-1
cdr3_aa: CASSPRDRISTEAFF
cdr3_nt: TGTGCCAGCAGCCCGAGAGACCGCATAAGTACTGAAGCTTTCTTT

v_call: TRBV18
d_call: NA
clone_size: NA
j_call: TRBJ2-1
cdr3_aa: CASSPTVPGDNEQFF
cdr3_nt: TGTGCCAGCTCACCAACGGTCCCTGGGGACAATGAGCAGTTCTTC

v_call: TRBV7-2
d_call: NA
clone_size: NA
j_call: TRBJ2-5
cdr3_aa: CASSFAGAAETQYF
cdr3_nt: TGTGCCAGCAGCTTTGCGGGGGCAGCAGAGACCCAGTACTTC

v_call: TRBV7-9
d_call: NA
clone_size: NA
j_call: TRBJ2-3
cdr3_aa: CASSLGHPDTQYF
cdr3_nt: TGTGCCAGCAGCTTGGGACACCCAGATACGCAGTATTTT

v_call: TRBV5-1
d_call: NA
clone_size: NA
j_call: TRBJ1-3
cdr3_aa: CASSFDEAPYSGNTIYF
cdr3_nt: TGCGCCAGCAGCTTTGATGAAGCACCTTACTCTGGAAACACCATATATTTT

v_call: TRBV20-1
d_call: NA
clone_size: NA
j_call: TRBJ2-2
cdr3_aa: CSARTSPDYTGELFF
cdr3_nt: TGCAGTGCTAGGACTTCCCCGGATTACACCGGGGAGCTGTTTTTT

v_call: TRBV29-1
d_call: NA
clone_size: NA
j_call: TRBJ1-1
cdr3_aa: CSGVRDMNTEAFF
cdr3_nt: TGCAGCGGTGTGAGGGATATGAACACTGAAGCTTTCTTT

v_call: TRBV7-2
d_call: NA
clone_size: NA
j_call: TRBJ1-5
cdr3_aa: CASSWAGQPQHF
cdr3_nt: TGTGCCAGCAGCTGGGCGGGTCAGCCCCAGCATTTT

v_call: TRBV3-1
d_call: TRBD1
clone_size: NA
j_call: TRBJ1-1
cdr3_aa: CASSPHRGREAFF
cdr3_nt: TGTGCCAGCAGCCCTCACAGGGGGCGTGAAGCTTTCTTT

v_call: TRBV20-1
d_call: NA
clone_size: few
j_call: TRBJ2-6
cdr3_aa: CSARELSGANVLTF
cdr3_nt: TGCAGTGCCCGGGAACTCTCTGGGGCCAACGTCCTGACTTTC

v_call: TRBV18
d_call: NA
clone_size: few
j_call: TRBJ2-1
cdr3_aa: CASSRPPFNEQFF
cdr3_nt: TGTGCCAGCTCACGCCCGCCCTTCAATGAGCAGTTCTTC

v_call: TRBV6-1
d_call: TRBD1
clone_size: few
j_call: TRBJ2-5
cdr3_aa: CASNGQGVETQYF
cdr3_nt: TGTGCCAGCAACGGACAGGGAGTGGAGACCCAGTACTTC

v_call: TRBV21-1
d_call: NA
clone_size: few
j_call: TRBJ2-3
cdr3_aa: CASSKDDYPDTQYF
cdr3_nt: TGTGCCAGCAGCAAAGATGACTACCCAGATACGCAGTATTTT

v_call: TRBV24-1
d_call: NA
clone_size: NA
j_call: TRBJ1-1
cdr3_aa: CATSDGDTEAFF
cdr3_nt: TGTGCCACCAGTGATGGGGACACTGAAGCTTTCTTT

v_call: TRBV5-1
d_call: TRBD1
clone_size: NA
j_call: TRBJ2-5
cdr3_aa: CASTTDRVVETQYF
cdr3_nt: TGCGCCAGCACGACGGACAGGGTTGTAGAGACCCAGTACTTC